What follows are 27 T cell receptor beta chains derived from one specimen sequenced in a study of cytomegalovirus exposure and HLA in healthy donors. In the PCR, 60 Vbeta and 13 Jbeta primers were used. The repertoire was sequenced with immunoSEQ multiplex PCR; TCRdb's copy has only in-frame clones and lacks some. The sample lists about 99,000 clones, roughly 85% occurring once. Sequenced: PBMCs. These receptor sequences come from a man between 60 and 70 years old in good health and CMV-seropositive.

CDR3: CASSLQGGSTEAFF. The DNA of the CDR3 is TGTGCCAGCAGCTTACAGGGGGGTAGCACTGAAGCTTTCTTT. The rearrangement uses TRBV7-6 and TRBJ1-1, with TRBD1 matching 7 bases. The CDR3 is 14 residues long. In germline, CDR1 is SGHVS, CDR2 FNYEAQ. Unmatched junction bases numbered 4, after V lost 2 bases and J lost 4 bases.

The chain couples TRBV7-9 to TRBJ1-1; D possibly corresponds to TRBD1 (6 bases). The germline CDR1 and CDR2 sequences are SEHNR and FQNEAQ (reference sequence). This CDR3 is built from 15 residues. V was cut by 6 bases and J by 5 bases, with 19 bases left in between. The DNA for the CDR3 is TGTGCCAGCAGTAAGTGGCGGGGGCGCCGGACTGAAGCTTTCTTT. Its translation is CASSKWRGRRTEAFF.

The chain employs TRBV27 and TRBJ2-1, with TRBD2 matching over 9 bases. The V segment lost 8 bases and the J segment 5 bases; nucleotides outside the gene matches: 4. The CDR3 totals 13 residues. Germline CDR1 is MNHEY and CDR2 is SMNVEV (reference sequence). The CDR3 region is CASRGGVNNEQFF. For the CDR3, the DNA is TGTGCCAGCCGCGGGGGGGTAAACAATGAGCAGTTCTTC.

This clone has a single count. The chain carries TRBV30 and TRBJ1-5; D remains unclear. Trimming left V 3 bases short and J 2 bases short, with 11 bases between. The CDR3 is 14 amino acids. Germline-derived CDR1 and CDR2 are GTSNPN and SVGIG (reference sequence). CDR3 region: CAWRSVGGNQPQHF. In DNA, the CDR3 is TGTGCCTGGAGAAGCGTCGGCGGCAATCAGCCCCAGCATTTT.

This clone has only a few counts. CDR3 DNA: TGTGCCAGCAGCGGAGGGATGGGTTCACCCCTCCACTTT. It encodes CASSGGMGSPLHF. V gene TRBV9 combines with J gene TRBJ1-6; no firm D call. The CDR3 covers 13 residues. CDR1 is SGDLS and CDR2 is YYNGEE in the germline V gene. V lost 3 bases and J lost 9, with 10 bases in between.

The chain uses TRBV4-3 and TRBJ2-5; TRBD2 agrees at 10 bases. Trimming took 0 bases from V and 10 from J; bases not matched to a gene: 8. CDR1 is LGHNA and CDR2 is YSLEER in the germline V gene. The CDR3 runs to 15 residues. The CDR3 DNA reads TGCGCCAGCAGCCAAGACGGGCTAGCGGGAGTCCGCCAGTACTTC. Protein sequence: CASSQDGLAGVRQYF.

This sequence joins TRBV4-1 and TRBJ1-2; 8 bases line up with TRBD1. Germline-derived CDR1 and CDR2 are MGHRA and YSYEKL. Losses at the gene ends were 4 bases for V and 3 bases for J; bases not matched to a gene: 1. The CDR3 is 13 residues long. DNA of the CDR3: TGCGCCAGCAGCCCGGGACAGGACTATGGCTACACCTTC. This sequence encodes CASSPGQDYGYTF.

This chain connects TRBV19 to TRBJ2-1; D is perhaps TRBD2 (5 bases). This CDR3 contains 11 residues. Germline CDR1 is LNHDA and CDR2 is SQIVND (reference sequence). The V and J ends lost 5 bases and 10 bases respectively, with 9 bases between them. The CDR3 sequence is CASSQDFEQFF. CDR3 sequence (DNA): TGTGCCAGTAGTCAGGACTTCGAGCAGTTCTTC.

The rearrangement links TRBV7-2 to TRBJ1-5, with TRBD1 matching 7 bases. The CDR3 has 14 residues. Germline V gives CDR1 SGHTA, CDR2 FQGNSA. V was pared by 5 bases and J by 7 bases, with 8 bases of the junction left unmatched. The CDR3 spells CASSPDRVTQPQHF. CDR3 nucleotide sequence: TGTGCCAGCAGCCCAGACAGGGTTACCCAGCCCCAGCATTTT.

The V gene is TRBV7-2, the J gene TRBJ2-1; tentatively, D is TRBD2 (7 bases). The V end lost 6 bases, the J end lost 0 bases, and 12 bases lay between the germline ends. The CDR3 totals 15 residues. CDR1 SGHTA and CDR2 FQGNSA come from the germline V gene. CDR3 DNA sequence: TGTGCCAGCAGGAAACGGGGGGCCTCCTACAATGAGCAGTTCTTC. Encoded protein: CASRKRGASYNEQFF.

This chain joins TRBV19 and TRBJ1-5; TRBD1 matches 8 bases. The ends lost 1 base at V and 4 bases at J; junction bases unmatched: 3. This CDR3 comprises 15 residues. Germline V gene lookup returns CDR1 LNHDA and CDR2 SQIVND (reference sequence). The CDR3 coding sequence is TGTGCCAGTAGTATAGGACAGGGGCCAAATCAGCCCCAGCATTTT. This encodes CASSIGQGPNQPQHF.

The chain uses TRBV7-2 and TRBJ2-3; 14 nucleotides agree with TRBD2. The CDR3 runs to 18 residues. Germline V CDR1 and CDR2: SGHTA, FQGNSA. Trimming at V came to 2 bases and at J to 4 bases, leaving 8 bases not matched to a gene. CDR3 in amino acids: CASSLLRLAGGPADTQYF. Written as DNA, the CDR3 is TGTGCCAGCAGCTTACTGCGACTAGCGGGGGGGCCTGCAGATACGCAGTATTTT.

V gene TRBV18 combines with J gene TRBJ2-5; D is uncertain. The CDR3 is made up of 13 amino acids. V was pared by 3 bases and J by 4 bases, with 9 bases between. CDR1 and CDR2 from the germline V gene are KGHSH and LQKENI. The CDR3 loop reads CASSPRYAETQYF. The CDR3 region has the DNA TGTGCCAGCTCACCCCGGTATGCAGAGACCCAGTACTTC.

The chain employs TRBV25-1 and TRBJ2-7; D remains ambiguous. The CDR3 length is 14 residues. V lost 3 bases and J 3 bases, leaving 12 bases between the germline ends. Looked up from germline, CDR1 is MGHDK and CDR2 is SYGVNS. CDR3 amino acids: CASSDVLGRYEQYF. The CDR3 bases are TGTGCCAGCAGTGATGTTCTTGGGCGCTACGAGCAGTACTTC.

This chain uses TRBV2 with TRBJ1-6; TRBD1 aligns across 7 bases. CDR3 length equals 18 residues. The trim removed 6 bases at V and 6 bases at J, leaving 17 bases unmatched. Germline CDR1 and CDR2: SNHLY and FYNNEI. The CDR3 spells CASSPPLGRGVGNSPLHF. The DNA of the CDR3 is TGTGCCAGCAGCCCCCCTTTGGGCAGGGGGGTGGGTAATTCACCCCTCCACTTT.

V gene TRBV6-1 combines with J gene TRBJ2-5; D is possibly TRBD2 (6 bases). The J call could be wrong; TRBJ2-7 is a better fit for the DNA end. This CDR3 has 14 amino acids. Germline CDR1 reads MNHNS; CDR2 reads SASEGT. Here the CDR3 DNA reads TGTGCCAGCAGTCGGGACTCCGGGGCCTACGAGCAGTACTTC. Amino acids: CASSRDSGAYEQYF.

Regarding this clone: Other nucleotide sequences in the sample specify the same CDR3. The chain recombines TRBV19 with TRBJ2-7; tentative D call: TRBD2 (6 bases). The CDR3 runs to 15 residues. Germline loops: CDR1 LNHDA, CDR2 SQIVND (reference sequence). Trimming shortened V by 5 bases and J by 0 bases, and 14 bases separated the two germline ends. The CDR3 DNA follows: TGTGCCAGTAGTTTCGGGGGACGACGCTCCTACGAGCAGTACTTC. Protein: CASSFGGRRSYEQYF.

A note on this clone: In the same sample, other DNA sequences code for this CDR3. V usage is TRBV5-8 and J usage is TRBJ2-3; D remains unclear. From germline, CDR1 is SGHTS and CDR2 YDEGEE. The CDR3 covers 12 residues. Trimming removed 5 bases from V and 14 bases from J, with 18 bases in between. DNA of the CDR3: TGTGCCAGCAGTCGGTACGACTCCTCATCGTATTTT. This sequence encodes CASSRYDSSSYF.

The genes are TRBV18 and TRBJ2-7; a possible D gene is TRBD1 (5 bases). The CDR3 loop spans 12 amino acids. Trimming stripped 4 bases from V and 5 bases from J, with 9 bases between. Germline CDR1 is KGHSH and CDR2 is LQKENI. CDR3: CASSQDSHEQYF. The CDR3 nucleotides read TGTGCCAGCTCACAAGACAGCCACGAGCAGTACTTC.

This clone was observed a few times. The V call is TRBV4-2, the J call TRBJ2-7; unclear D gene. The V gene lost 1 base and the J gene lost 3 bases, with 7 bases spanning the gap. This CDR3 has 13 residues. The germline CDR1 and CDR2 sequences are LGHNA and YNFKEQ. The CDR3 here is CASSQGRNYEQYF. CDR3 nucleotide sequence: TGTGCCAGCAGCCAAGGTAGAAACTACGAGCAGTACTTC.

This clone appeared a single time. V is TRBV7-6 and J is TRBJ2-3; TRBD2 agrees at 10 bases. Germline V CDR1 and CDR2: SGHVS, FNYEAQ. V shed 4 bases and J 1 base; nucleotides not matched to a gene: 8. The CDR3 spans 17 residues. CDR3 in DNA: TGTGCCAGCAGCTCCCGCCCCGGGACTAGCGGCACAGATACGCAGTATTTT. This encodes CASSSRPGTSGTDTQYF. Combining the CDR3 with reference TRBV7-6 and TRBJ2-3 gives the whole variable domain GAGVSQSPRYKVTKRGQDVALRCDPISGHVSLYWYRQALGQGPEFLTYFNYEAQQDKSGLPNDRFSAERPEGSISTLTIQRTEQRDSAMYRCASSSRPGTSGTDTQYFGPGTRLTVL.

J is TRBJ1-2 and V is TRBV18; 10 bases are a match to TRBD1. J was trimmed by 7 bases and V by 3 bases; bases with no gene match: 2. The CDR3 spans 13 residues. Germline V lookup: CDR1 KGHSH, CDR2 LQKENI. CDR3 region: CASSPGTGVGYTF. The DNA for the CDR3 is TGTGCCAGCTCACCCGGGACAGGGGTTGGCTACACCTTC. Combining the CDR3 with reference TRBV18 and TRBJ1-2 gives the whole variable domain NAGVMQNPRHLVRRRGQEARLRCSPMKGHSHVYWYRQLPEEGLKFMVYLQKENIIDESGMPKERFSAEFPKEGPSILRIQQVVRGDSAAYFCASSPGTGVGYTFGSGTRLTVV.

The V and J genes are TRBV5-4 and TRBJ1-2; TRBD1 agrees at 10 bases. With 4 bases clipped from V and 2 bases from J, the junction kept 8 bases outside the gene matches. Germline-derived CDR1 and CDR2 are SGHNT and YYREEE (reference sequence). There are 16 residues in the CDR3. The CDR3 region is CASSLDRGRVNYGYTF. CDR3 in DNA: TGTGCCAGCAGCCTAGACAGGGGGCGAGTAAACTATGGCTACACCTTC.

The rearrangement joins TRBV6-6 to TRBJ1-1; 8 bases are a match to TRBD1. The trim removed 5 bases at V and 3 bases at J, leaving 5 bases unmatched. The CDR3 is made up of 14 amino acids. Germline loops: CDR1 MNHNY, CDR2 SVGAGI (reference sequence). Written as DNA, the CDR3 is TGTGCCAGCAGTGGACAGGGTCCGGACACTGAAGCTTTCTTT. This gives the protein CASSGQGPDTEAFF.

As to this clone: Other nucleotide sequences from this sample produce the same CDR3. The chain has TRBV19 and TRBJ1-1, with 8 nucleotides matching TRBD1. Germline V gene data show CDR1 as LNHDA and CDR2 as SQIVND (reference sequence). The trim removed 3 bases at V and 1 base at J, leaving 1 base unmatched. CDR3 length: 14 residues. The CDR3 region has the DNA TGTGCCAGTAGTATTGACAGGGGGAACACTGAAGCTTTCTTT. It translates to CASSIDRGNTEAFF.

CDR3 residues: CAITGGGSYNEQFF. The CDR3 DNA reads TGTGCCATCACCGGCGGTGGCTCCTACAATGAGCAGTTCTTC. The chain couples TRBV10-3 to TRBJ2-1, with D uncertain. Deletions cut 7 bases from V and 0 bases from J, with 10 bases between. CDR1 ENHRY and CDR2 SYGVKD come from the germline V gene. This CDR3 region has 14 residues.

CDR3 sequence reads: CASSLGGNSYEQYF. The CDR3 nucleotides are TGTGCCAGCAGCTTAGGGGGCAACTCCTACGAGCAGTACTTC. The chain joins TRBV7-9 to TRBJ2-7; TRBD1 is a possible D gene (5 bases). Germline assignment: CDR1 SEHNR and CDR2 FQNEAQ (reference sequence). The CDR3 contains 14 residues. Trimming took 1 base from V and 0 from J, leaving 7 bases between them.